The 19 T cell receptor beta chains presented below share a single source sample, sequenced in a study of vaccination effects on CD4 cells after COVID-19 (dated by TCRdb to the early 2020s). No antigen has been assigned to these receptors. After 10 to 11 days of culture, CD4+ T cells were isolated with the EasySep CD4+ T cell isolation kit. The library was built by means of the immunoSEQ multiplex PCR assay. TCRdb retrieved this table from immuneACCESS and kept in-frame rearrangements only. Not all clones are present; in checked studies, unresolved V genes account for under half, and no reason is known for the remainder. This sample comprises roughly 64,000 clones, approximately 70% of them detected only once. In total, the top ten clones hold approximately 24% of the sample. Material: CD4+ T cells from PBMCs cultured without peptide, obtained before COVID-19 vaccination. The receptors derive from a human donor who had a prior SARS-CoV-2 infection.

This clone was recorded a few times. The CDR3 DNA sequence: TGTGCCAGTAGTATTTCTAAGGGTGAAAAACTGTTTTTT. Translation: CASSISKGEKLFF. The chain uses TRBV19 and TRBJ1-4; no firm D call. This CDR3 is 13 amino acids long. Germline V gene sequence: CDR1 LNHDA, CDR2 SQIVND (reference sequence). Trimming removed 3 bases from V and 7 bases from J, with 9 bases in between.

The chain joins TRBV9 to TRBJ2-1; 12 nucleotides line up with TRBD2. Germline V gene lookup returns CDR1 SGDLS and CDR2 YYNGEE. The CDR3 totals 15 residues. J lost 7 bases, V lost 4 bases, and 6 bases had no gene match. CDR3: CASSPGLAGQNEQFF. In DNA form, the CDR3 reads TGTGCCAGCAGCCCGGGACTAGCGGGTCAAAATGAGCAGTTCTTC.

V is TRBV11-2 and J is TRBJ1-1; tentatively, D is TRBD1 (6 bases). Trimming took 2 bases from V and 9 from J, leaving 19 bases between them. The CDR3 contains 15 residues. From germline, CDR1 is SGHAT and CDR2 FQNNGV. The CDR3 nucleotides read TGTGCCAGCAGCTTATTGCCTCCCGATCGGGACAAAGCTTTCTTT. Translated: CASSLLPPDRDKAFF.

V gene TRBV2 combines with J gene TRBJ2-2; 8 positions agree with TRBD2. Germline CDR1 SNHLY, CDR2 FYNNEI. This CDR3 comprises 15 residues. Trimming at V came to 5 bases and at J to 7 bases, leaving 9 bases not matched to a gene. The CDR3 loop reads CASSSGTRLGGELFF. In DNA form, the CDR3 reads TGTGCCAGCAGTTCCGGGACTAGGTTGGGCGGGGAGCTGTTTTTT.

J is TRBJ2-3 and V is TRBV30; 8 nucleotides align to TRBD2. V shed 1 base and J 3 bases; nucleotides not matched to a gene: 3. Germline CDR1 reads GTSNPN; CDR2 reads SVGIG (reference sequence). The CDR3 runs to 14 residues. The CDR3 DNA reads TGTGCCTGGAGTGCGGGAGGGCCAACAGATACGCAGTATTTT. Translating gives CAWSAGGPTDTQYF.

The rearrangement joins TRBV19 to TRBJ2-7, with 9 bases aligning to TRBD1. V shed 5 bases, J shed 3 bases, and the junction held 5 bases outside the gene matches. The CDR3 loop spans 14 amino acids. CDR1 LNHDA and CDR2 SQIVND come from the germline V gene (reference sequence). The CDR3 DNA follows: TGTGCCAGTAGTCTTCGGGACAGGGTCTACGAGCAGTACTTC. It encodes CASSLRDRVYEQYF.

The gene calls are TRBV11-3 and TRBJ2-5, with 14 positions matching TRBD2. After removal of 1 base from V and 5 bases from J, the junction contained 15 bases not matched to a gene. The germline V gene encodes CDR1 SGHNT and CDR2 YENEEA. The CDR3 runs 20 residues. CDR3 sequence reads: CASSLAGSLRLAGGLETQYF. The CDR3 coding sequence is TGTGCCAGCAGCTTAGCAGGGAGTTTGAGACTAGCGGGAGGGCTGGAGACCCAGTACTTC. Full variable domain (remainder filled in from reference TRBV11-3 and TRBJ2-5): EAGVVQSPRYKIIEKKQPVAFWCNPISGHNTLYWYLQNLGQGPELLIRYENEEAVDDSQLPKDRFSAERLKGVDSTLKIQPAELGDSAVYLCASSLAGSLRLAGGLETQYFGPGTRLLVL.

V gene TRBV6-5 combines with J gene TRBJ2-7; D possibly corresponds to TRBD2 (6 bases). CDR3 length: 13 residues. The V gene lost 6 bases and the J gene lost 3 bases, with 12 bases spanning the gap. Germline CDR1 MNHEY, CDR2 SVGAGI. The CDR3 nucleotides are TGTGCCAGCAGGGCCGGGACTCTCTACGAGCAGTACTTC. This sequence encodes CASRAGTLYEQYF.

The chain uses TRBV19 and TRBJ1-2, with TRBD1 matching over 7 bases. The germline V gene has CDR1 LNHDA and CDR2 SQIVND (reference sequence). The V segment lost 3 bases and the J segment 4 bases; nucleotides outside the gene matches: 2. The CDR3 is 13 amino acids. The CDR3 protein is CASSIGTAYGYTF. The CDR3 DNA reads TGTGCCAGTAGTATTGGGACAGCCTATGGCTACACCTTC. The variable domain in full, completed from reference TRBV19 and TRBJ1-2, reads DGGITQSPKYLFRKEGQNVTLSCEQNLNHDAMYWYRQDPGQGLRLIYYSQIVNDFQKGDIAEGYSVSREKKESFPLTVTSAQKNPTAFYLCASSIGTAYGYTFGSGTRLTVV.

The chain carries TRBV24-1 and TRBJ2-2; 8 nucleotides line up with TRBD2. This CDR3 spans 18 amino acids. With V trimmed by 6 bases and J by 4 bases, 15 bases remained unmatched. The germline V gene has CDR1 KGHDR and CDR2 SFDVKD. The DNA for the CDR3 is TGTGCCACCAGTTTTTCGCGATCGGGGGGGGGAACCACCGGGGAGCTGTTTTTT. Its translation: CATSFSRSGGGTTGELFF.

This clone appeared a few times. J is TRBJ2-7 and V is TRBV11-2; D possibly corresponds to TRBD2 (5 bases). V was cut by 2 bases and J by 3 bases, with 11 bases left in between. Germline loops: CDR1 SGHAT, CDR2 FQNNGV. The CDR3 loop spans 14 amino acids. The CDR3 region has the DNA TGTGCCAGCAGCTTATTCAGCGGCAACTACGAGCAGTACTTC. Residues: CASSLFSGNYEQYF.

The chain is built from TRBV6-6 and TRBJ2-5, with a possible D match to TRBD2 (5 bases). There are 15 residues in the CDR3. In germline, CDR1 is MNHNY, CDR2 SVGAGI (reference sequence). The ends were cut back, 5 bases at V and 10 bases at J, with 23 bases in the middle. CDR3 sequence reads: CASSKRTGIREGQYF. The CDR3 coding sequence is TGTGCCAGCAGTAAAAGAACCGGGATTAGAGAGGGCCAGTACTTC.

This chain joins TRBV18 and TRBJ2-7; D is unclear. V was shortened by 2 bases and J by 5 bases, with 10 bases between the two germline ends. The CDR3 sequence is 13 residues long. Germline V CDR1 and CDR2: KGHSH, LQKENI. CDR3 amino acids: CASSPTGLNEQYF. The DNA of the CDR3 is TGTGCCAGCTCACCAACTGGATTGAACGAGCAGTACTTC.

The chain combines TRBV4-3 with TRBJ2-2; no reliable D call. V shed 0 bases and J shed 3 bases, with 2 bases lying between them. Germline CDR1 LGHNA, CDR2 YSLEER. The CDR3 sequence is 13 residues long. The CDR3 is CASSQDHTGELFF. In DNA, the CDR3 is TGCGCCAGCAGCCAAGACCACACCGGGGAGCTGTTTTTT.

The chain employs TRBV5-4 and TRBJ2-7; D may match TRBD1 or TRBD2 (5 bases each). Germline V gene data show CDR1 as SGHNT and CDR2 as YYREEE (reference sequence). The V and J ends lost 0 bases and 0 bases respectively, with 16 bases between them. This CDR3 comprises 17 residues. The CDR3 sequence: CASSLGISAGSSYEQYF. CDR3 nucleotide sequence: TGTGCCAGCAGCTTGGGTATTTCGGCAGGGAGCTCCTACGAGCAGTACTTC.

This clone came up a few times. CDR3 amino acids: CASSLVGEAVTGELFF. The DNA for the CDR3 is TGTGCCAGCAGCTTGGTCGGGGAGGCCGTCACCGGGGAGCTGTTTTTT. The rearrangement joins TRBV5-4 to TRBJ2-2; TRBD2 might be the D (6 bases). The CDR3 runs to 16 residues. Germline V gene sequence: CDR1 SGHNT, CDR2 YYREEE (reference sequence). The V gene lost 0 bases and the J gene lost 4 bases, with 13 bases spanning the gap.

This chain connects TRBV7-9 to TRBJ1-4, with D unresolved. The CDR3 consists of 14 residues. Looked up from germline, CDR1 is SEHNR and CDR2 is FQNEAQ (reference sequence). Trimming took 3 bases from V and 5 from J, leaving 10 bases between them. The CDR3 region has the DNA TGTGCCAGCAGCTTTTCTGGGATGAATGAAAAACTGTTTTTT. It specifies CASSFSGMNEKLFF.

The chain couples TRBV7-2 to TRBJ2-3; the match to TRBD1 covers 8 bases. The germline V gene encodes CDR1 SGHTA and CDR2 FQGNSA. V lost 4 bases to trimming and J lost 2 bases; unmatched junction nucleotides: 5. The CDR3 consists of 15 residues. CDR3 in DNA: TGTGCCAGCAGCTCAGGGGGCTACTACACAGATACGCAGTATTTT. As protein: CASSSGGYYTDTQYF. The complete variable domain, with remaining parts taken from reference TRBV7-2 and TRBJ2-3, reads GAGVSQSPSNKVTEKGKDVELRCDPISGHTALYWYRQSLGQGLEFLIYFQGNSAPDKSGLPSDRFSAERTGGSVSTLTIQRTQQEDSAVYLCASSSGGYYTDTQYFGPGTRLTVL.

The genes are TRBV4-3 and TRBJ2-7; TRBD2 is a possible D gene (6 bases). The CDR3 runs 17 residues. Germline values: CDR1 LGHNA, CDR2 YSLEER. With 0 bases removed from V and 0 bases from J, the gap between germline ends came to 15 bases. CDR3 region: CASSQDALLAHSYEQYF. DNA for the CDR3: TGCGCCAGCAGCCAAGATGCTCTGCTAGCGCACTCCTACGAGCAGTACTTC.